This note documents a single TCR beta chain sequence. Antigen specificity is unknown. This CDR3 is built from 15 residues. Germline lookup yields CDR1 SGHTA and CDR2 FQGNSA. The ends lost 3 bases at V and 8 bases at J; junction bases unmatched: 7. Unique molecular identifiers were carried by the TCR beta cDNA libraries. With roughly 1 to 10 million T cells as the source, roughly 500,000 cDNA molecules resulted. MiXCR, applied by TCRdb to the PCR reads, yields one record per CDR3 protein. The table has fewer than 850,000 distinct CDR3 sequences, less than 35% seen once. The entry originates in a study of post-analysis software for immune sequencing data. Study overall: Some patients lacked subtype; others had relapsing-remitting, secondary progressive or progressive-relapsing disease. Study-wide points: Comparison of patients with controls showed about 5 TRBV segments more frequent in patients, TRBV5-6, TRBV5-1 and TRBV20-1 among them. For normalized Chao1 diversity, multiple sclerosis patients scored significantly lower than controls did. Under F measure analysis, samples from one preparation batch co-clustered strongly.

The source material was blood. This receptor was taken from a girl under 18 with multiple sclerosis. The V call is TRBV7-2, the J call TRBJ2-1; 10 nucleotides match TRBD2. The CDR3 coding sequence is TGTGCCAGCAGCTTTACTAGCGGGACTTTGGATGAGCAGTTCTTC. Protein sequence: CASSFTSGTLDEQFF.